The source of this TCR beta chain is a study of response to subunit inactivated influenza vaccine. TCRdb redid the calling of the RT-PCR reads with MiXCR, one entry per CDR3 protein. The sample consists of about 500,000 distinct CDR3 sequences, approximately 16% of them appearing once. V dropped 4 bases and J dropped 4; count of bases not matched to a gene: 3. Germline CDR1 and CDR2: SGHAT and FQNNGV. The CDR3 covers 15 residues. A few counts support this clonotype. Its antigen is undetermined. Study-level results: Authors proposed each seasonal influenza vaccination draws in few new T cells.

The source material was CD4+ T cells sorted from PBMCs, sampled around 25 months after vaccination. The V call is TRBV11-2, the J call TRBJ2-6; 8 positions agree with TRBD1. This receptor was taken from a man aged 50 to 69 who received an inactivated influenza vaccine. CDR3 residues: CASSSQGVGANVLTF. As DNA, the CDR3 is TGTGCCAGCAGCTCACAGGGGGTAGGGGCCAACGTCCTGACTTTC. Drawing the rest from reference TRBV11-2 and TRBJ2-6, the complete variable domain is EAGVAQSPRYKIIEKRQSVAFWCNPISGHATLYWYQQILGQGPKLLIQFQNNGVVDDSQLPKDRFSAERLKGVDSTLKIQPAKLEDSAVYLCASSSQGVGANVLTFGAGSRLTVL.